This T cell receptor beta chain was identified during a study of cytomegalovirus exposure and HLA in healthy donors. Germline loops: CDR1 SQVTM, CDR2 ANQGSEA. The CDR3 contains 14 residues. Trimming at V came to 3 bases and at J to 7 bases, leaving 6 bases not matched to a gene. PCR used 60 Vbeta primers and 13 Jbeta primers. Measured with immunoSEQ multiplex PCR; TCRdb has only the in-frame clones, and not every one. This sample has 200,000 or so clones, with around 81% found just once. The chain couples TRBV29-1 to TRBJ2-1; 10 positions agree with TRBD1. This sequence originates from a woman aged 18-29 years in good health and CMV-seropositive. The sample was PBMCs. The CDR3 sequence is CSVEGTGVNNEQFF. In DNA, the CDR3 is TGCAGCGTTGAGGGGACAGGGGTGAATAATGAGCAGTTCTTC.